The 20 T cell receptor beta chains given below trace back to one sample, sequenced in a study of PD-1 blockade in classical Hodgkin lymphoma. Assay used: immunoSEQ multiplex PCR; TCRdb lists only in-frame clones, some missing. This table holds 25,000 to 30,000 clones, 88% found once. Each and every patient relapsed after autologous stem cell transplantation, and patients got differing brentuximab vedotin exposure. Thawed PBMCs underwent magnetic negative selection to obtain purified CD8+ T cells. The sequenced sample was CD8+ T cells from blood, obtained at baseline. Receptors were obtained from a human donor with classical Hodgkin lymphoma.

The V and J genes are TRBV30 and TRBJ2-2, with D hard to call. Trimming left V 5 bases short and J 7 bases short, with 11 bases between. Germline assignment: CDR1 GTSNPN and CDR2 SVGIG (reference sequence). The CDR3 consists of 12 residues. DNA for the CDR3: TGTGCCTGGGACCTTGTGGTCGGGGAGCTGTTTTTT. Protein: CAWDLVVGELFF.

This chain joins TRBV29-1 and TRBJ1-2, with 7 bases fitting TRBD1. Trimming cost V 6 bases and J 6 bases; bases outside gene matches: 7. CDR3 length: 12 amino acids. CDR1 and CDR2 (germline): SQVTM, ANQGSEA. The DNA for the CDR3 is TGCAGCGTCACAGACAGGGACCATGGCTACACCTTC. Translated: CSVTDRDHGYTF.

V and J are TRBV4-1 and TRBJ2-7; 7 positions match TRBD1. The CDR3 is 14 residues long. The V gene end was trimmed by 4 bases and the J gene end by 4 bases; junction bases not matched to a gene: 7. The V gene's germline CDR1 is MGHRA and CDR2 YSYEKL. CDR3: CASSLRQGLYEQYF. The CDR3 nucleotides read TGCGCCAGCAGCCTGAGACAGGGTCTTTACGAGCAGTACTTC.

V and J are TRBV9 and TRBJ2-5; D is perhaps TRBD1 (6 bases). Germline CDR1 and CDR2: SGDLS and YYNGEE. Between the trimmed V and J ends, which lost 3 bases and 4 bases, there was a span of 19 bases. This CDR3 contains 16 residues. This chain's CDR3 is CASSDLLGGIRETQYF. CDR3 DNA: TGTGCCAGCAGCGACCTCCTAGGGGGTATAAGAGAGACCCAGTACTTC. The variable domain in full, with the rest retrieved from reference TRBV9 and TRBJ2-5, is DSGVTQTPKHLITATGQRVTLRCSPRSGDLSVYWYQQSLDQGLQFLIQYYNGEERAKGNILERFSAQQFPDLHSELNLSSLELGDSALYFCASSDLLGGIRETQYFGPGTRLLVL.

The CDR3 protein is CASSLANEQFF. The DNA for the CDR3 is TGTGCCAGCAGCTTGGCGAATGAGCAGTTCTTC. V and J are TRBV7-9 and TRBJ2-1; D call uncertain. Looked up from germline, CDR1 is SEHNR and CDR2 is FQNEAQ (reference sequence). This CDR3 spans 11 amino acids. V gave up 3 bases and J gave up 7 bases, with 4 bases separating them.

The V and J genes are TRBV9 and TRBJ2-7; D perhaps matches TRBD1 (6 bases). The length of the CDR3 is 17 residues. Trimming cost V 4 bases and J 3 bases, with 23 bases left between them. Germline loops: CDR1 SGDLS, CDR2 YYNGEE. CDR3 residues: CASSLSPDREAFYEQYF. The CDR3 DNA reads as TGTGCCAGCAGCCTAAGCCCGGACAGAGAAGCTTTCTACGAGCAGTACTTC.

This rearrangement joins TRBV14 to TRBJ2-1, with TRBD2 matching 8 bases. V was clipped by 4 bases and J by 6 bases; unmatched bases: 8. This CDR3 is built from 15 residues. Looked up from germline, CDR1 is SGHDN and CDR2 is FVKESK. The CDR3 loop is CASSPGLARANEQFF. CDR3 sequence (DNA): TGTGCCAGCAGCCCAGGACTAGCAAGGGCCAATGAGCAGTTCTTC.

This chain joins TRBV5-4 and TRBJ1-5; 11 bases are a match to TRBD1. The CDR3 consists of 16 residues. V lost 5 bases to trimming and J lost 6 bases; unmatched junction nucleotides: 10. Germline V lookup: CDR1 SGHNT, CDR2 YYREEE (reference sequence). CDR3: CASSMKGQGAGQPQHF. Here the CDR3 DNA reads TGTGCCAGCAGTATGAAAGGACAGGGGGCAGGTCAGCCCCAGCATTTT. Based on the CDR3 plus reference TRBV5-4 and TRBJ1-5, the full variable domain is ETGVTQSPTHLIKTRGQQVTLRCSSQSGHNTVSWYQQALGQGPQFIFQYYREEENGRGNFPPRFSGLQFPNYSSELNVNALELDDSALYLCASSMKGQGAGQPQHFGDGTRLSIL.

The rearrangement links TRBV28 to TRBJ2-5, with D tentatively TRBD1 or TRBD2 (6 bases each). The CDR3 extends over 15 amino acids. Germline CDR1 and CDR2: MDHEN and SYDVKM. Trimming took off 3 bases at V and 5 bases at J, with 16 bases between the two ends. CDR3 DNA sequence: TGTGCCAGCAGTTTGTCAGGGGCGGGAAGGGAGACCCAGTACTTC. Residues: CASSLSGAGRETQYF. The full variable domain, rest sourced from reference TRBV28 and TRBJ2-5, is DVKVTQSSRYLVKRTGEKVFLECVQDMDHENMFWYRQDPGLGLRLIYFSYDVKMKEKGDIPEGYSVSREKKERFSLILESASTNQTSMYLCASSLSGAGRETQYFGPGTRLLVL.

V gene TRBV7-8 combines with J gene TRBJ1-2; D is ambiguous. The germline V gene has CDR1 SGHVS and CDR2 FQNEAQ. The length of the CDR3 is 15 residues. V was clipped by 1 base and J by 2 bases, with 11 bases between them. The CDR3 loop is CASSLGVSSNYGYTF. As DNA, the CDR3 is TGTGCCAGCAGCTTAGGAGTCTCCTCGAACTATGGCTACACCTTC.

This chain uses TRBV5-4 with TRBJ2-1; tentative D call: TRBD2 (6 bases). CDR1 is SGHNT, CDR2 YYREEE, per germline (reference sequence). The germline V and J ends were trimmed by 4 bases and 6 bases, with 8 bases remaining between them. The CDR3 runs 12 residues. CDR3 in amino acids: CASSRDSNEQFF. DNA of the CDR3: TGTGCCAGCAGCCGGGACTCCAATGAGCAGTTCTTC. Based on the CDR3 plus reference TRBV5-4 and TRBJ2-1, the full variable domain is ETGVTQSPTHLIKTRGQQVTLRCSSQSGHNTVSWYQQALGQGPQFIFQYYREEENGRGNFPPRFSGLQFPNYSSELNVNALELDDSALYLCASSRDSNEQFFGPGTRLTVL.

The CDR3 spells CASSFGQLNTEAFF. CDR3 nucleotide sequence: TGTGCCAGCAGCTTCGGACAGCTGAACACTGAAGCTTTCTTT. The rearrangement joins TRBV9 to TRBJ1-1; possibly TRBD1 for D (6 bases). V lost 4 bases to trimming and J lost 0 bases, with 10 bases between them. This CDR3 spans 14 amino acids. Germline V gene lookup returns CDR1 SGDLS and CDR2 YYNGEE.

The chain links TRBV29-1 to TRBJ2-7; 9 positions agree with TRBD1. The CDR3 sequence is 13 residues long. V lost 8 bases to trimming and J lost 1 base; unmatched junction nucleotides: 6. The V gene's germline CDR1 is SQVTM and CDR2 ANQGSEA. CDR3 region: CSTRTGESYEQYF. As DNA, the CDR3 is TGCAGCACCCGGACAGGGGAATCCTACGAGCAGTACTTC.

The chain employs TRBV29-1 and TRBJ1-2, with TRBD1 identical over 7 bases. The ends lost 0 bases at V and 2 bases at J; junction bases unmatched: 9. CDR3 length equals 16 residues. Germline assignment: CDR1 SQVTM and CDR2 ANQGSEA. The CDR3 reads CSVEDLGQEKNYGYTF. CDR3 nucleotides: TGCAGCGTTGAAGATTTAGGACAGGAGAAAAACTATGGCTACACCTTC.

The V gene is TRBV5-1, the J gene TRBJ2-1, with D possibly matching TRBD2 (6 bases). Trimming took 0 bases from V and 8 from J, leaving 12 bases between them. The CDR3 contains 14 residues. The germline gives CDR1 SGHRS, CDR2 YFSETQ. CDR3 DNA: TGCGCCAGCAGCTTGGCCGGGAGTTGGGATGAGCAGTTCTTC. Its translation: CASSLAGSWDEQFF.

The chain uses TRBV27 and TRBJ2-1; D is tentatively TRBD1 or TRBD2 (5 bases each). CDR1 is MNHEY and CDR2 is SMNVEV in the germline V gene (reference sequence). V lost 5 bases and J lost 7, with 21 bases in between. This CDR3 comprises 16 residues. CDR3 amino acids: CASSPPAGGSKNEQFF. DNA for the CDR3: TGTGCCAGCAGTCCTCCCGCTGGGGGAAGCAAAAATGAGCAGTTCTTC.

The chain has TRBV25-1 and TRBJ2-1; possibly TRBD1 for D (5 bases). CDR1 is MGHDK, CDR2 SYGVNS, per germline. Between the trimmed V and J ends, which lost 8 bases and 9 bases, there was a span of 11 bases. CDR3 length: 11 residues. The CDR3: CASGKTVEQFF. DNA for the CDR3: TGTGCCAGCGGCAAGACAGTTGAGCAGTTCTTC.

The J gene is TRBJ2-3, the V gene TRBV5-3, with 10 bases matching TRBD2. TRBV5-3 is treated as an ORF (open reading frame) with a function not yet certain. CDR3 length: 13 amino acids. With V trimmed by 10 bases and J by 8 bases, 10 bases remained unmatched. In DNA, the CDR3 is TGTGCCGGGGGCCAAGTAGCGGGAGGTACGCAGTATTTT. Protein: CAGGQVAGGTQYF.

This chain links TRBV10-1 with TRBJ1-1, with D perhaps matching TRBD1 (6 bases). This CDR3 has 14 residues. Germline CDR1 reads WNHNN; CDR2 reads SYGVQD (reference sequence). Trimming shortened V by 7 bases and J by 6 bases, and 18 bases separated the two germline ends. CDR3 nucleotide sequence: TGCGCCAGCATTACGATACAGGGCCCAGCTGAAGCTTTCTTT. This encodes CASITIQGPAEAFF.

The chain employs TRBV10-1 and TRBJ2-5; D is possibly TRBD1 or TRBD2 (5 bases each). The length of the CDR3 is 16 residues. Germline CDR1 and CDR2: WNHNN and SYGVQD (reference sequence). Trimming cost V 3 bases and J 0 bases, with 14 bases left between them. CDR3 amino acids: CASSELPVGDQETQYF. The CDR3 nucleotides are TGCGCCAGCAGTGAACTCCCTGTGGGGGACCAAGAGACCCAGTACTTC.